This record concerns one TCR beta chain sequence. Generated by immunoSEQ multiplex PCR, the TCRdb table keeps only in-frame clones and is missing some. This sample has around 120,000 clones, with approximately 85% found just once. Germline V lookup: CDR1 LGHNA, CDR2 YSLEER. Trimming left V 4 bases short and J 8 bases short, with 14 bases between. The CDR3 consists of 14 residues. These data belong to a study of T cell responses to AZD1222 COVID-19 vaccine. The sample consisted of peripheral blood, taken on day 0 of AZD1222 vaccination. The clonotype comes from an adult in good health. The chain is built from TRBV4-3 and TRBJ1-4; TRBD1 is a possible D gene (6 bases). This CDR3 is CASSRAGRGEKLFF. DNA for the CDR3: TGCGCCAGCAGCCGGGCCGGTAGGGGGGAAAAACTGTTTTTT.